This T cell receptor beta chain derives from a study of blood T cells in healthy people across ages. Study results and caveats: Unsorted PBMCs ruled out conclusive naive versus antigen-experienced comparison.

Each sample yielded at least 5.5 micrograms of PBMC total RNA. Sample-barcoded 5' priming and a J-beta primer mix drove a second PCR of about 7 to 11 cycles. TCRdb ran MiXCR on the 5' RACE reads and lists one entry per CDR3 protein. The table includes fewer than 1,200,000 distinct CDR3 sequences, under 30% detected once. This CDR3 is 13 amino acids long. The germline V and J ends were trimmed by 4 bases and 5 bases, with 11 bases remaining between them. Germline loops: CDR1 SQVTM, CDR2 ANQGSEA. Concerning this clonotype: What it binds is unknown.

These data also featured in a second study, about T cells of mothers and their children.

The specimen was blood. This TCR derives from a girl under 10 years old in good health. The chain has TRBV29-1 and TRBJ1-4; the D gene is possibly TRBD1 (6 bases). The CDR3 loop reads CSVGGPMNEKLFF. CDR3 DNA: TGCAGCGTTGGGGGGCCAATGAATGAAAAACTGTTTTTT. The full variable domain, in which reference TRBV29-1 and TRBJ1-4 provide the parts outside the CDR3, is SAVISQKPSRDICQRGTSLTIQCQVDSQVTMMFWYRQQPGQSLTLIATANQGSEATYESGFVIDKFPISRPNLTFSTLTVSNMSPEDSSIYLCSVGGPMNEKLFFGSGTQLSVL.